This T cell receptor beta chain is from a study of T cell responses to AZD1222 COVID-19 vaccine. Study conclusions and caveats: CD4 TCRs linked to vaccination spanned spike, dominating at 160-218 and 743-854.

With respect to this clone: The antigen is not known.

TCRdb keeps only in-frame clones here, not all; method: immunoSEQ multiplex PCR. Counted here are under 200,000 clones, just over 90% occurring once; the ten biggest clones make up 1% to 1.5%. Second-dose intervals near 4 or 12 weeks were combined. The CDR3 runs to 13 residues. Trimming pared 6 bases from V and 1 base from J, leaving 9 bases between. The material was peripheral blood, obtained 28 days after the second AZD1222 dose. This chain links TRBV12-3 or TRBV12-4 with TRBJ1-1; D gene ambiguous. The sequence was obtained from an adult who received the AZD1222 COVID-19 vaccine. CDR3 amino acids: CASSPLKNTEAFF. The CDR3 coding sequence is TGTGCCAGCAGCCCCCTAAAGAACACTGAAGCTTTCTTT.